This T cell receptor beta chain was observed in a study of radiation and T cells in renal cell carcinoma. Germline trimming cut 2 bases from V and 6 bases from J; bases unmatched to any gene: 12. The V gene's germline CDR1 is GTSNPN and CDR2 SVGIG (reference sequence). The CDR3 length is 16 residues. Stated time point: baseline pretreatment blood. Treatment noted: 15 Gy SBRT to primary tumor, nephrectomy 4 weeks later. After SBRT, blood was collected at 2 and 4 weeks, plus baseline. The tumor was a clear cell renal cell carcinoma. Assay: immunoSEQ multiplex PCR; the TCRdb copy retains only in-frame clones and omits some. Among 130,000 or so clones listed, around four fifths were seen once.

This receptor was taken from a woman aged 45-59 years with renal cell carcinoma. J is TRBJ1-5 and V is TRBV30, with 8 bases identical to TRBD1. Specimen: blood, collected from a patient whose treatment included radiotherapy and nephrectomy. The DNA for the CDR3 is TGTGCCTGGAGTTACCGCGGACAGGGTCCCGGTCAGCCCCAGCATTTT. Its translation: CAWSYRGQGPGQPQHF.